Below, 7 T cell receptor beta chains from the same sample are listed, as sequenced in a study of neoadjuvant anti-PD-1 for oral cavity cancer listed by TCRdb under 2021. The library was made by the immunoSEQ multiplex PCR assay. The table comes from immuneACCESS by way of TCRdb, which keeps in-frame sequences with V and J called. Part of the clones is missing from these tables; in studies checked, under half for an unresolved V gene and the rest for unknown reasons. For this sample there are tens of thousands of clones; around 82% appear just once. The ten largest account for more than 3% of the sample. The time point label, read with the paper, signifies: before neoadjuvant nivolumab. The material sequenced was PBMCs, taken before nivolumab (anti-PD-1) treatment. These receptors came from a person aged 40-85 years with oral cavity squamous cell carcinoma.

The CDR3 DNA is TGTGCCAGCAGCTTAGAAGAGGGAACCGAGCAGTACTTC. Its protein product is CASSLEEGTEQYF. The genes are TRBV7-9 and TRBJ2-7; D is perhaps TRBD2 (5 bases). Germline V lookup: CDR1 SEHNR, CDR2 FQNEAQ (reference sequence). The CDR3 contains 13 residues. V shed 1 base and J shed 6 bases, with 10 bases lying between them.

This sequence joins TRBV7-2 and TRBJ2-7, with D maybe TRBD2 (6 bases). This CDR3 comprises 16 residues. V shed 2 bases and J shed 0 bases, with 14 bases lying between them. CDR1 is SGHTA and CDR2 is FQGNSA in the germline V gene. CDR3 in amino acids: CASSLRWDSSSYEQYF. The CDR3 coding sequence is TGTGCCAGCAGCTTAAGGTGGGACTCCAGCTCCTACGAGCAGTACTTC.

The chain couples TRBV28 to TRBJ2-6, with 8 bases that match TRBD1. The CDR3 has 15 amino acids. Germline-derived CDR1 and CDR2 are MDHEN and SYDVKM. V was pared by 6 bases and J by 0 bases, with 1 base of the junction left unmatched. For the CDR3, the DNA is TGTGCCAGCAGGGACAGGGCCTCTGGGGCCAACGTCCTGACTTTC. Its protein product is CASRDRASGANVLTF.

The J gene is TRBJ1-2, the V gene TRBV5-1; tentatively, D is TRBD1 (6 bases). The CDR3 has 13 residues. Trimming took off 4 bases at V and 2 bases at J, with 9 bases between the two ends. The V gene's germline CDR1 is SGHRS and CDR2 YFSETQ. This chain's CDR3 is CASSADSNYGYTF. CDR3 bases: TGCGCCAGCAGCGCGGACAGCAACTATGGCTACACCTTC. Variable domain in full (rest from reference TRBV5-1 and TRBJ1-2): KAGVTQTPRYLIKTRGQQVTLSCSPISGHRSVSWYQQTPGQGLQFLFEYFSETQRNKGNFPGRFSGRQFSNSRSEMNVSTLELGDSALYLCASSADSNYGYTFGSGTRLTVV.

The chain employs TRBV5-1 and TRBJ1-2, with TRBD1 matching 7 bases. This CDR3 comprises 13 residues. CDR1 and CDR2 from the germline V gene are SGHRS and YFSETQ. J was trimmed by 10 bases and V by 3 bases; bases with no gene match: 9. The CDR3 DNA reads TGCGCCAGCAGCTCGGGAGGGACAGAAGACTACACCTTC. It is translated as CASSSGGTEDYTF.

The rearrangement joins TRBV19 to TRBJ2-7; D possibly uses TRBD1 or TRBD2 (7 bases each). Trimming left V 5 bases short and J 2 bases short, with 19 bases between. In germline, CDR1 is LNHDA, CDR2 SQIVND (reference sequence). CDR3 length equals 16 residues. The DNA of the CDR3 is TGTGCCAGTAGTCCTCAGGGAGGGGGCAGGGCCTACGAGCAGTACTTC. It specifies CASSPQGGGRAYEQYF.

J is TRBJ1-1 and V is TRBV5-1, with D perhaps TRBD1 (6 bases). This CDR3 has 15 residues. CDR1 SGHRS and CDR2 YFSETQ come from the germline V gene. Deletions cut 1 base from V and 2 bases from J, with 12 bases between. CDR3 protein: CASSLIEQGNTEAFF. DNA of the CDR3: TGCGCCAGCAGCTTGATAGAACAGGGAAACACTGAAGCTTTCTTT.